This T cell receptor beta chain was captured by sequencing in a study of T cells in Graves' hyperthyroidism and ophthalmopathy (dated by TCRdb to the late 2010s). As for the study more broadly: Peripheral blood was sampled at the time of initial diagnosis, prior to any treatment. A discovery cohort of about 95 patients, fewer than 50 with Graves' ophthalmopathy and 55 to 60 with stable Graves' hyperthyroidism, was used to find distinguishing TCR V-J signatures. Whether ophthalmopathy could be predicted prospectively was tested in an independent validation cohort made up of roughly 20 hyperthyroidism patients plus 17 patients who later progressed to ophthalmopathy. For training and testing, the 95 to 100 patients in the discovery cohort were randomly divided in a 7:3 ratio. Thyroid tissue and blood T-cell repertoires from roughly six Graves' hyperthyroidism patients were also compared in the study. After sampling, hyperthyroidism patients received methimazole starting at 30 mg daily, and ophthalmopathy patients received high-dose intravenous methylprednisolone. The paper reports TCR Vbeta CDR3 sequencing of 130 to 150 peripheral blood samples: under 45 ophthalmopathy, fewer than 85 hyperthyroidism and approximately 17 progressor patients.

Comments on this clonotype: What antigen it recognizes has not been identified. The sample holds no much larger clone one base away, and base qualities are not on file.

Hyperthyroidism patients were aged 18 to 65 years and newly diagnosed, with disease duration of less than 2 months. The study excluded patients with uncontrolled infections, other autoimmune diseases, pregnancy or lactation. Clinical symptoms, serum thyroxine and TRAb, thyroid ultrasound, and orbital computed tomography formed the basis for the diagnoses. For progressor patients, blood was drawn at the first diagnosis of hyperthyroidism, before any ophthalmopathy symptoms had appeared. Ficoll-Paque density gradient centrifugation was used to isolate PBMCs from approximately 10 ml of fresh peripheral blood. Progressor patients were initially diagnosed with Graves' hyperthyroidism and developed ophthalmopathy during follow-up. Trizol reagent was used to extract total RNA, and RNA quality was then checked on an Agilent 2100 Bioanalyzer. On the study overall, not on this receptor specifically: In validation, progression to ophthalmopathy was predicted by the model with about 70% sensitivity and 72% to 85% specificity, a median of around 6.5 months before onset. A 13 V-J signature model separated ophthalmopathy from stable hyperthyroidism, with over 85% sensitivity and roughly 84% specificity in cross-validation and 80%/75% in testing. Sample size was not statistically predetermined, and investigators were not blinded to group allocation. Most expanded thyroid clonotypes (frequency above 0.001) were also detected in blood, suggesting blood repertoires may reflect thyroid immune responses.

The germline V and J ends show losses of 4 bases and 5 bases respectively, and no gene match explains 2 bases of the junction. The germline V gene specifies SQVTM as CDR1 and ANQGSEA as CDR2. Its CDR3 holds 11 amino acids, cysteine through phenylalanine. Only the CDR3 DNA stays, 33 bases, in frame from base 1. TCR beta CDR3 regions were amplified from RNA transcripts. For the first round of RT-PCR on the TCR CDR3, the HTBI primer set was used together with the Qiagen OneStep RT-PCR kit. The libraries were constructed in a second round of multiplex PCR and then size-selected and purified. Sequencing of the libraries was done on an Illumina HiSeq2000 using paired-end 100 bp reads. In the source study's methods: SOAPnuke was used to process the raw data, throwing out any read that contained adapters or uncalled bases, had a mean Phred below 15, or lacked an exact constant-primer or identifier match. High-quality paired reads were merged with COPE v1.2.5, and unique nucleotide sequences were defined as clonotypes. MiTCR v1.1 was used to align clonotypes to the IMGT TRBV, TRBD and TRBJ reference segments. The analysis included only V-J combinations with a frequency above 0.0001, which together covered 98% to 99.2% of the repertoires. The TCS score was defined as F50 (clonal expansion) divided by E x V (chaos), with BLOSUM62-based TCRdist calculated between CDR3 peptides within each V-J. Welch's t-statistics and random forest reduced around 520 V-J features to some 14, which were used in a naive Bayes classifier (R e1071). TCRdb took the public reads, trimmed them with fastp at Q25, ran MiXCR for clone calling and kept in-frame beta chains. A single entry per CDR3 protein holds the most common genes and DNA from its merged rows. None of the V and J calls come from the authors' own analysis; TCRdb made them. This sample lists fewer than 450,000 distinct CDR3 sequences; about 18% were detected once. Of the sample, roughly a third falls within the top ten clones.

This chain is built from TRBV29-1 and TRBJ2-7; 7 central bases correspond to TRBD1. The sample consisted of blood. This sequence was found in a woman under 40 with Graves' hyperthyroidism that later progressed to Graves' ophthalmopathy. The DNA sequence is as follows: TGCAGCGTTGGACAGGGCCACGAGCAGTACTTC. Its translation reads: CSVGQGHEQYF.